This entry lists 25 T cell receptor beta chains sequenced from one sample in a study of T-cell memory formation after mild COVID-19. In TCRdb, the 5' RACE reads were re-called with MiXCR into one record per CDR3 protein. The sample has roughly 200,000 distinct CDR3 sequences, under 20% seen once. Sequencing used PBMCs or a T cell subset sorted from them (not recorded which). The receptors stem from an adult woman who had mild COVID-19 (a few samples of this study predate the infection). Cell type and time point are not known.

This chain connects TRBV5-1 to TRBJ2-1, with 8 bases fitting TRBD2. The CDR3 extends over 15 amino acids. The junction had 4 bases not matched to a gene; V was cut back by 0 bases and J by 5 bases. Germline CDR1 and CDR2: SGHRS and YFSETQ. The CDR3 DNA follows: TGCGCCAGCAGCTTGGTAGTAGCGGGGAACAATGAGCAGTTCTTC. It yields the protein CASSLVVAGNNEQFF.

The chain has TRBV7-2 and TRBJ2-4; TRBD1 agrees at 8 bases. V shed 5 bases and J 1 base; nucleotides not matched to a gene: 10. This CDR3 spans 17 amino acids. CDR1 is SGHTA and CDR2 is FQGNSA in the germline V gene. The CDR3 loop is CASSPSLGQGAKNIQYF. DNA for the CDR3: TGTGCCAGCAGCCCCTCTCTCGGACAGGGCGCCAAAAACATTCAGTACTTC.

This clonotype turned up a few times. V is TRBV5-5 and J is TRBJ2-7, with TRBD2 as a possible D gene (6 bases). With 1 base removed from V and 2 bases from J, the gap between germline ends came to 19 bases. CDR1 is SGHKS, CDR2 YYEKEE, per germline (reference sequence). The CDR3 has 17 amino acids. The CDR3 sequence: CASSLLVSNGRPYEQYF. CDR3 bases: TGTGCCAGCAGCTTGTTAGTGAGTAACGGGAGACCCTACGAGCAGTACTTC.

This clonotype was detected once. The genes are TRBV5-4 and TRBJ2-3, with TRBD2 matching 7 bases. Germline CDR1 is SGHNT and CDR2 is YYREEE (reference sequence). This CDR3 region has 18 residues. Losses at the gene ends were 0 bases for V and 0 bases for J; bases not matched to a gene: 10. The CDR3, as DNA: TGTGCCAGCAGCTTGGCCGTGACTAGCAGAGCTAGCACAGATACGCAGTATTTT. Protein: CASSLAVTSRASTDTQYF.

Written as DNA, the CDR3 is TGTGCCATTTCTAGCGGGGGAGTCCAAGAGACCCAGTACTTC. Its translation: CAISSGGVQETQYF. The chain recombines TRBV10-3 with TRBJ2-5, with 10 bases matching TRBD2. The germline CDR1 and CDR2 sequences are ENHRY and SYGVKD. V shed 9 bases and J 1 base; nucleotides not matched to a gene: 5. The CDR3 has 14 residues.

This clonotype was seen many times. The chain uses TRBV5-1 and TRBJ2-1; a weak D match, TRBD1 (5 bases). V was pared by 4 bases and J by 2 bases, with 10 bases between. CDR3 length: 14 amino acids. Germline V gene lookup returns CDR1 SGHRS and CDR2 YFSETQ. CDR3 nucleotide sequence: TGCGCCAGCAGCCGGCCAGGGACCTACAATGAGCAGTTCTTC. Encoded protein: CASSRPGTYNEQFF. The full variable domain, with the rest looked up from reference TRBV5-1 and TRBJ2-1, is KAGVTQTPRYLIKTRGQQVTLSCSPISGHRSVSWYQQTPGQGLQFLFEYFSETQRNKGNFPGRFSGRQFSNSRSEMNVSTLELGDSALYLCASSRPGTYNEQFFGPGTRLTVL.

This clonotype was found a few times. The chain has TRBV10-3 and TRBJ1-6, with TRBD1 matching 9 bases. This CDR3 region has 14 residues. V trimming: 6 bases; J trimming: 10 bases; junction bases outside the gene matches: 7. CDR1 and CDR2 from the germline V gene are ENHRY and SYGVKD. The CDR3 region has the DNA TGTGCCATCAGACCGACAGGGGGGCGATCACCCCTCCACTTT. Amino acid sequence: CAIRPTGGRSPLHF.

This clonotype was counted between two and nine times. The genes are TRBV15 and TRBJ2-2; the match to TRBD2 covers 8 bases. Per germline, CDR1 LNHNV and CDR2 YYDKDF (reference sequence). This CDR3 is built from 15 residues. The V gene end was trimmed by 3 bases and the J gene end by 1 base; junction bases not matched to a gene: 1. The CDR3 coding sequence is TGTGCCACCAGCAGTGGGACTAGGAACACCGGGGAGCTGTTTTTT. This translates into CATSSGTRNTGELFF.

V and J are TRBV20-1 and TRBJ2-7; D possibly corresponds to TRBD1 (6 bases). CDR3 length: 11 amino acids. CDR1 is DFQATT, CDR2 SNEGSKA, per germline (reference sequence). Trimming took off 6 bases at V and 7 bases at J, with 13 bases between the two ends. The DNA of the CDR3 is TGCAGTGCCGTTACAGGGCGAGAGCAGTACTTC. The encoded protein is CSAVTGREQYF.

This clonotype was observed a few times. The chain carries TRBV15 and TRBJ2-2; 9 bases fit TRBD1. Germline lookup yields CDR1 LNHNV and CDR2 YYDKDF (reference sequence). This CDR3 is 19 amino acids long. With 4 bases clipped from V and 4 bases from J, the junction kept 16 bases outside the gene matches. CDR3 sequence: CATSIYPRGGQGFTGELFF. The CDR3 DNA reads TGTGCCACCAGCATCTACCCGAGGGGGGGACAGGGTTTCACCGGGGAGCTGTTTTTT.

The chain joins TRBV5-5 to TRBJ1-5, with TRBD1 as a possible D gene (6 bases). The germline CDR1 and CDR2 sequences are SGHKS and YYEKEE (reference sequence). V lost 4 bases and J 0 bases, leaving 11 bases between the germline ends. The CDR3 is 15 amino acids. This CDR3 is CASSGGTISNQPQHF. Here the CDR3 DNA reads TGTGCCAGCAGCGGAGGGACAATTAGCAATCAGCCCCAGCATTTT.

DNA for the CDR3: TGCAGTGCTAGAGATGGAGGCACTGGGGCCAACGTCCTGACTTTC. It encodes CSARDGGTGANVLTF. The chain joins TRBV20-1 to TRBJ2-6; D might be TRBD2 (5 bases). The V end was cut by 0 bases, the J end by 2 bases, with 8 bases between. The germline V gene encodes CDR1 DFQATT and CDR2 SNEGSKA (reference sequence). The CDR3 runs 15 residues.

This clonotype was seen only a few times. V usage is TRBV6-1 and J usage is TRBJ2-7; the D is unclear. V lost 0 bases and J 8 bases, leaving 8 bases between the germline ends. Germline V lookup: CDR1 MNHNS, CDR2 SASEGT. The CDR3 runs to 12 residues. This chain's CDR3 is CASSEAPTQQYF. Here the CDR3 DNA reads TGTGCCAGCAGTGAAGCTCCTACGCAGCAGTACTTC.

The chain combines TRBV5-5 with TRBJ2-5; D is ambiguous. Germline CDR1 SGHKS, CDR2 YYEKEE (reference sequence). V dropped 4 bases and J dropped 0 bases, with 13 bases sitting between them. There are 15 residues in the CDR3. This CDR3 is CASSLSLGHQETQYF. CDR3 coding DNA: TGTGCCAGCAGCCTTTCCCTAGGACACCAAGAGACCCAGTACTTC.

A few counts support this clonotype. CDR3 protein: CASSLLETGFSYEQYF. Written as DNA, the CDR3 is TGCGCCAGCAGCCTCTTGGAAACAGGTTTCTCCTACGAGCAGTACTTC. The chain is built from TRBV4-1 and TRBJ2-7; perhaps TRBD1 as D (5 bases). CDR1 MGHRA and CDR2 YSYEKL come from the germline V gene. V lost 4 bases to trimming and J lost 0 bases, with 16 bases between them. This CDR3 region has 16 residues.

The CDR3: CASSTTGPSYNEQFF. CDR3 nucleotide sequence: TGTGCCAGCAGTACGACAGGCCCTTCCTACAATGAGCAGTTCTTC. The chain uses TRBV6-6 and TRBJ2-1, with D perhaps TRBD1 (6 bases). V was trimmed by 5 bases and J by 1 base, leaving 12 bases between them. CDR3 length: 15 amino acids. Germline V gives CDR1 MNHNY, CDR2 SVGAGI (reference sequence).

This clonotype was detected a few times. The V and J genes are TRBV20-1 and TRBJ2-1; 7 bases agree with TRBD2. The germline CDR1 and CDR2 sequences are DFQATT and SNEGSKA (reference sequence). The CDR3 spans 13 residues. V was pared by 5 bases and J by 5 bases, with 6 bases of the junction left unmatched. The CDR3 region is CSAQRGRDNEQFF. In DNA form, the CDR3 reads TGCAGTGCTCAGAGAGGGAGGGACAATGAGCAGTTCTTC.

The rearrangement uses TRBV27 and TRBJ2-3; D unclear. CDR1 is MNHEY and CDR2 is SMNVEV in the germline V gene (reference sequence). V lost 5 bases, J lost 0 bases, and 9 bases lay in between. The CDR3 spans 14 residues. The CDR3 DNA is TGTGCCAGCAGTGCTCCTCCCAGCACAGATACGCAGTATTTT. Its protein is CASSAPPSTDTQYF.

This clonotype has just a few counts. This chain joins TRBV28 and TRBJ2-7; the D gene is possibly TRBD2 (5 bases). Deletions cut 5 bases from V and 3 bases from J, with 14 bases between. The CDR3 is 14 residues long. The germline gives CDR1 MDHEN, CDR2 SYDVKM. The DNA of the CDR3 is TGTGCCAGCAGTCCGCCCGAGCGGCGCTACGAGCAGTACTTC. This translates into CASSPPERRYEQYF.

The V and J genes are TRBV7-2 and TRBJ2-7; maybe TRBD2 (6 bases). V lost 5 bases to trimming and J lost 7 bases, with 18 bases between them. CDR1 and CDR2 (germline): SGHTA, FQGNSA. This CDR3 comprises 14 residues. CDR3: CASSPDSGGREQYF. In DNA, the CDR3 is TGTGCCAGCAGCCCAGACTCAGGAGGGAGGGAGCAGTACTTC. The variable domain in full, with the rest retrieved from reference TRBV7-2 and TRBJ2-7, is GAGVSQSPSNKVTEKGKDVELRCDPISGHTALYWYRQSLGQGLEFLIYFQGNSAPDKSGLPSDRFSAERTGGSVSTLTIQRTQQEDSAVYLCASSPDSGGREQYFGPGTRLTVT.

About this clonotype itself: Germline is not matched at one junction end, which may reflect a read error. This chain connects TRBV12-3 or TRBV12-4 to TRBJ2-1, with 8 bases lining up with TRBD2. This CDR3 spans 16 amino acids. CDR3 DNA sequence: TGTGCCAGCAGCCTGGGGACTAGAAGACTCTACAGTGAGCAGTTCTTC. It is translated as CASSLGTRRLYSEQFF.

CDR3 loop: CASSVKWAGELFF. Written as DNA, the CDR3 is TGTGCCAGCAGTGTAAAGTGGGCCGGGGAGCTGTTTTTT. The chain has TRBV2 and TRBJ2-2; D uncertain. CDR1 and CDR2 (germline): SNHLY, FYNNEI. With 4 bases removed from V and 6 bases from J, the gap between germline ends came to 9 bases. The CDR3 covers 13 residues.

This clonotype was seen repeatedly, ten times or more. V gene TRBV20-1 combines with J gene TRBJ2-3; 7 bases match TRBD2. The V and J ends lost 4 bases and 2 bases, in that order; junction bases with no gene match: 9. The CDR3 has 15 residues. Germline assignment: CDR1 DFQATT and CDR2 SNEGSKA (reference sequence). In DNA form, the CDR3 reads TGCAGTGCTAACGGGGGAGCGGGAACCACAGATACGCAGTATTTT. It yields the protein CSANGGAGTTDTQYF.

This CDR3 is CASSLYGGPTYEQYF. The CDR3 DNA is TGTGCCAGCAGTCTCTACGGTGGGCCGACCTACGAGCAGTACTTC. The rearrangement links TRBV25-1 to TRBJ2-7; D not certain. The CDR3 runs to 15 residues. Trimming left V 5 bases short and J 2 bases short, with 16 bases between. CDR1 MGHDK and CDR2 SYGVNS come from the germline V gene.

This clonotype was counted only a few times. The rearrangement links TRBV7-3 to TRBJ2-2, with D possibly matching TRBD2 (6 bases). Germline loops: CDR1 SGHTA, CDR2 FQGTGA. V was shortened by 1 base and J by 6 bases, with 12 bases between the two germline ends. The CDR3 is 15 amino acids. CDR3: CASSLSVGGAGELFF. The CDR3 DNA is TGTGCCAGCAGCTTAAGCGTTGGAGGGGCCGGGGAGCTGTTTTTT.